The 17 T cell receptor beta chains below come from one sample, sequenced in a study of PD-L1 blockade in urothelial cancer. Assay: immunoSEQ multiplex PCR; the TCRdb copy retains only in-frame clones and omits some. The sample yields about 88,000 clones, approximately 91% seen once. This sample comprised PBMCs, obtained around atezolizumab (anti-PD-L1) treatment. The receptors shown here come from a man in his sixties with urothelial cancer.

The CDR3 nucleotides read TGTGCCAGCTGTCGGGCGGAGGGATCCTACAATGAGCAGTTCTTC. It codes for CASCRAEGSYNEQFF. V is TRBV2 and J is TRBJ2-1; a weak D match, TRBD2 (6 bases). V shed 8 bases and J shed 1 base, with 15 bases lying between them. Germline CDR1 and CDR2: SNHLY and FYNNEI. The CDR3 runs to 15 residues.

The table lists this clone with a count of one. The CDR3 is CSVEDPSSGGYNEQFF. For the CDR3, the DNA is TGCAGCGTTGAAGATCCTTCTAGCGGGGGGTACAATGAGCAGTTCTTC. The chain recombines TRBV29-1 with TRBJ2-1; 11 bases are a match to TRBD2. V lost 0 bases and J lost 4; bases outside the gene matches: 5. This CDR3 region has 16 residues. Germline assignment: CDR1 SQVTM and CDR2 ANQGSEA.

CDR3 amino acids: CASSPQDMNTEAFF. The CDR3 nucleotides are TGTGCCAGCTCACCCCAGGATATGAACACTGAAGCTTTCTTT. V gene TRBV18 combines with J gene TRBJ1-1; D unclear. V lost 3 bases to trimming and J lost 0 bases, with 8 bases between them. There are 14 residues in the CDR3. CDR1 and CDR2 from the germline V gene are KGHSH and LQKENI.

The chain employs TRBV2 and TRBJ1-5, with D possibly being TRBD1 (5 bases). The CDR3 length is 14 residues. Trimming removed 4 bases from V and 7 bases from J, with 14 bases in between. Germline CDR1 and CDR2: SNHLY and FYNNEI. CDR3 coding DNA: TGTGCCAGCAGTGGGCAGGGCGGAGGGCAGCCCCAGCATTTT. Protein: CASSGQGGGQPQHF.

The chain links TRBV4-2 to TRBJ2-5; 13 bases agree with TRBD2. Trimming cost V 0 bases and J 2 bases; bases outside gene matches: 0. Germline CDR1 reads LGHNA; CDR2 reads YNFKEQ. The CDR3 totals 16 residues. The CDR3 DNA follows: TGTGCCAGCAGCCAAGAACTAGCGGGAGGGCAAGAGACCCAGTACTTC. Its translation is CASSQELAGGQETQYF.

CDR3 nucleotide sequence: TGTGCCAGCAGTGAATATCTATCCCTTTCCGGGGGGACCCAGTACTTC. Translating it yields CASSEYLSLSGGTQYF. V usage is TRBV25-1 and J usage is TRBJ2-5; a weak D match, TRBD2 (6 bases). The CDR3 runs to 16 residues. V was pared by 0 bases and J by 7 bases, with 18 bases between. Germline V lookup: CDR1 MGHDK, CDR2 SYGVNS.

The chain joins TRBV4-3 to TRBJ1-4, with TRBD1 matching 7 bases. The germline V gene has CDR1 LGHNA and CDR2 YSLEER. The ends lost 3 bases at V and 7 bases at J; junction bases unmatched: 2. The CDR3 totals 13 residues. CDR3 region: CASSQGQSEKLFF. The CDR3 DNA reads as TGCGCCAGCAGCCAGGGACAGAGTGAAAAACTGTTTTTT.

The chain combines TRBV5-4 with TRBJ1-1; no firm D call. The CDR3 has 13 amino acids. V was cut by 6 bases and J by 8 bases, with 17 bases left in between. Germline V lookup: CDR1 SGHNT, CDR2 YYREEE (reference sequence). CDR3 sequence: CASTKGREREAFF. The CDR3 DNA follows: TGTGCCAGCACCAAAGGCCGGGAGCGGGAAGCTTTCTTT.

The V and J genes are TRBV29-1 and TRBJ2-1, with 7 positions matching TRBD2. The CDR3 contains 16 residues. Trimming cost V 0 bases and J 4 bases; bases outside gene matches: 9. Germline V gene sequence: CDR1 SQVTM, CDR2 ANQGSEA. CDR3 protein: CSVEDAGEGKYNEQFF. CDR3 nucleotides: TGCAGCGTTGAAGATGCGGGGGAGGGAAAATACAATGAGCAGTTCTTC.

The chain uses TRBV7-3 and TRBJ2-7, with 9 bases matching TRBD1. This CDR3 spans 16 amino acids. J was trimmed by 1 base and V by 2 bases; bases with no gene match: 6. The germline V gene encodes CDR1 SGHTA and CDR2 FQGTGA. The CDR3 reads CASSLAPGTGSYEQYF. The CDR3 DNA reads TGTGCCAGCAGCTTAGCTCCCGGGACAGGGTCCTACGAGCAGTACTTC. Variable domain in full (rest from reference TRBV7-3 and TRBJ2-7): GAGVSQTPSNKVTEKGKYVELRCDPISGHTALYWYRQSLGQGPEFLIYFQGTGAADDSGLPNDRFFAVRPEGSVSTLKIQRTERGDSAVYLCASSLAPGTGSYEQYFGPGTRLTVT.

To note about this clone: Other DNA sequences of this sample code for an identical CDR3. The chain is built from TRBV5-1 and TRBJ2-5; 9 bases agree with TRBD1. V shed 3 bases and J 5 bases; nucleotides not matched to a gene: 2. The CDR3 runs to 13 residues. Looked up from germline, CDR1 is SGHRS and CDR2 is YFSETQ. CDR3 DNA sequence: TGCGCCAGCAGCTCACAGGGGGCTGAGACCCAGTACTTC. It yields the protein CASSSQGAETQYF.

The V gene is TRBV30, the J gene TRBJ2-7, with a tentative D call TRBD2 (5 bases). This CDR3 is built from 14 residues. CDR1 is GTSNPN and CDR2 is SVGIG in the germline V gene (reference sequence). Trimming removed 0 bases from V and 5 bases from J, with 14 bases in between. The CDR3 sequence is CAWSVKGVRNEQYF. CDR3 nucleotide sequence: TGTGCCTGGAGTGTAAAGGGAGTTCGCAACGAGCAGTACTTC.

V is TRBV7-9 and J is TRBJ2-3, with D perhaps TRBD1 (6 bases). CDR1 and CDR2 (germline): SEHNR, FQNEAQ (reference sequence). V lost 6 bases, J lost 3 bases, and 16 bases lay in between. The CDR3 is 15 amino acids. CDR3 loop: CASSALGQQTDTQYF. DNA for the CDR3: TGTGCCAGCAGTGCCCTCGGACAGCAAACAGATACGCAGTATTTT.

As DNA, the CDR3 is TGTGCCAGCAGTGGGGACAGGTCTAATGAAAAACTGTTTTTT. This encodes CASSGDRSNEKLFF. The rearrangement joins TRBV2 to TRBJ1-4; 8 bases agree with TRBD1. Losses at the gene ends were 4 bases for V and 3 bases for J; bases not matched to a gene: 1. This CDR3 has 14 residues. The germline gives CDR1 SNHLY, CDR2 FYNNEI.

The chain joins TRBV5-1 to TRBJ1-1; perhaps TRBD1 as D (5 bases). V gave up 4 bases and J gave up 6 bases, with 22 bases separating them. Germline CDR1 reads SGHRS; CDR2 reads YFSETQ. The CDR3 loop spans 16 amino acids. The CDR3 region is CASSLDTFRGRPEAFF. The DNA of the CDR3 is TGCGCCAGCAGCCTGGACACATTTAGAGGGAGACCTGAAGCTTTCTTT.

The CDR3 DNA follows: TGTGCCAGCAGCGTCCGTAGGAGCGGGGAGCTGTTTTTT. Its protein product is CASSVRRSGELFF. This chain links TRBV9 with TRBJ2-2; D is unclear. The CDR3 is 13 residues long. Between the trimmed V and J ends, which lost 2 bases and 7 bases, there was a span of 9 bases. The germline CDR1 and CDR2 sequences are SGDLS and YYNGEE.

The rearrangement links TRBV4-1 to TRBJ2-1; perhaps TRBD2 as D (5 bases). Germline assignment: CDR1 MGHRA and CDR2 YSYEKL. Between the trimmed V and J ends, which lost 1 base and 0 bases, there was a span of 10 bases. The CDR3 contains 16 residues. CDR3 sequence: CASSQVPGSSYNEQFF. The CDR3 DNA reads as TGCGCCAGCAGCCAAGTTCCGGGAAGCTCCTACAATGAGCAGTTCTTC.